This is a list of T cell receptor beta chains from one sample in a study of shared clonotypes between healthy human individuals. Libraries were prepared by immunoSEQ multiplex PCR; TCRdb keeps only in-frame clonotypes and omits some of them. The data contain fewer than 600,000 clones, roughly 80% of them singletons. The sequencing input was PBMCs. The receptors were gathered from a woman in her thirties or forties in good health. Some clones in this sample may be carry-over from other donors' samples. Both conserved end residues are part of each CDR3. A D gene is named only where the DNA matches it firmly. Size is omitted from some rows. Given values are once, few, many or a class for expanded clones.

D	V	size	J	DNA	CDR3
TRBD2	TRBV27	.	TRBJ2-7	TGTGCCAGCAGGGACCTAGCGGGACGGTACGAGCAGTACTTC	CASRDLAGRYEQYF
.	TRBV11-2	.	TRBJ2-1	TGTGCCAGCAGCTTAGATCTTGGGGGCGGTTACAATGAGCAGTTCTTC	CASSLDLGGGYNEQFF
.	TRBV6-6	.	TRBJ1-1	TGTGCCAGCAGTTACTCGGGACTTTTGAACACTGAAGCTTTCTTT	CASSYSGLLNTEAFF
.	TRBV7-9	.	TRBJ2-2	TGTGCCAGCAGCTTAGTTTCATCGAACACCGGGGAGCTGTTTTTT	CASSLVSSNTGELFF
.	TRBV6-5	.	TRBJ2-5	TGTGCCAGTAGTTACTCGCGGACTTTAGAGACCCAGTACTTC	CASSYSRTLETQYF
.	TRBV7-9	.	TRBJ1-4	TGTGCCAGCAGCACTCGACAGCATGAAAAACTGTTTTTT	CASSTRQHEKLFF
.	TRBV9	once	TRBJ2-3	TGTGCCAGCAGCGCGGCTCTGGCTTCAGATACGCAGTATTTT	CASSAALASDTQYF
.	TRBV5-1	once	TRBJ1-4	TGCGCCAGCAGCGACCCACAGGGAAATGAAAAACTGTTTTTT	CASSDPQGNEKLFF
TRBD2	TRBV18	once	TRBJ2-3	TGTGCCAGCTCACCGGGACTAGCGCCCGACACAGATACGCAGTATTTT	CASSPGLAPDTDTQYF
.	TRBV14	.	TRBJ1-1	TGTGCCAGCAGCCAAGTTCAGGGTCTTGAAGCTTTCTTT	CASSQVQGLEAFF
.	TRBV28	.	TRBJ2-7	TGTGCCAGCAGTATATCCGGGACCTTAGCCGAGCAGTACTTC	CASSISGTLAEQYF
TRBD1	TRBV10-1	.	TRBJ2-7	TGCGCCAGCAGTGAGTCCGGGACAGGGTTTCGCGAGCAGTACTTC	CASSESGTGFREQYF
.	TRBV19	.	TRBJ2-2	TGTGCCAGTAGCTTGACTCAGAACACCGGGGAGCTGTTTTTT	CASSLTQNTGELFF
.	TRBV7-9	.	TRBJ1-4	TGTGCCAGCAGCTTATCAGGGCGAGAAAAACTGTTTTTT	CASSLSGREKLFF
TRBD1	TRBV9	.	TRBJ1-5	TGTGCCAGCAGCGTGGGACAGCTTAATCAGCCCCAGCATTTT	CASSVGQLNQPQHF
.	TRBV30	.	TRBJ2-3	TGTGCCTGGAGCCCACTTCCTTTAGGGGCAGATACGCAGTATTTT	CAWSPLPLGADTQYF
TRBD1	TRBV7-3	.	TRBJ1-2	TGTGCCAGCAGCTTAAACAGGGGCGGCTATGGCTACACCTTC	CASSLNRGGYGYTF
.	TRBV4-1	.	TRBJ2-1	TGCGCCAGCAGCCAAGAACCTGTCGGGGGGCACAATGAGCAGTTCTTC	CASSQEPVGGHNEQFF
TRBD1	TRBV19	many	TRBJ2-7	TGTGCCAGTAGTCCGGGACAGGGGCCATACGAGCAGTACTTC	CASSPGQGPYEQYF
TRBD1	TRBV5-1	.	TRBJ1-1	TGCGCCAGCAGCCCGGAAGGACAGGGAAACACTGAAGCTTTCTTT	CASSPEGQGNTEAFF
.	TRBV5-1	.	TRBJ2-7	TGCGCCAGCAGCATGGAAGGCCTGATCTACGAGCAGTACTTC	CASSMEGLIYEQYF
.	TRBV25-1	.	TRBJ2-2	TGTGCCAGCAGCCACGTGACTACGCCAGTCACCGGGGAGCTGTTTTTT	CASSHVTTPVTGELFF
.	TRBV6-1	.	TRBJ2-7	TGTGCCAGCAGGGACAGTGGCAGCTCCTACGAGCAGTACTTC	CASRDSGSSYEQYF
TRBD1	TRBV7-2	.	TRBJ1-1	TGTGCCAGCAGTCCTCGGACAGGGTACACTGAAGCTCTCTTT	CASSPRTGYTEALF
.	TRBV5-6	many	TRBJ1-4	TGTGCCAGCAGCTTGTCGGATGAAAAACTGTTTTTT	CASSLSDEKLFF
.	TRBV18	once	TRBJ1-1	TGTGCCAGCTCACCCGGGAGGGGTCAGGACACTGAAGCTTTCTTT	CASSPGRGQDTEAFF
TRBD2	TRBV7-2	.	TRBJ2-3	TGTGCCAGCAGTACTAGCGGGAGGTCTACGCAGTATTTT	CASSTSGRSTQYF
TRBD2	TRBV7-9	.	TRBJ2-1	TGTGCCAGCAGCTTAGTGGCGGGGGGCGAGCAGTTCTTC	CASSLVAGGEQFF
.	TRBV28	.	TRBJ1-4	TGTGCCAGCAGAGGAGGACACAGGACATACAATGAAAAACTGTTTTTT	CASRGGHRTYNEKLFF
TRBD2	TRBV18	.	TRBJ2-3	TGTGCCAGCTCTCCGGGGGACGGGACTAGCGGGTACACGCAGTATTTT	CASSPGDGTSGYTQYF
.	TRBV29-1	.	TRBJ1-1	TGCAGCGTTGAAATTGGGGGAGGGAGGACATTTGAAGCTTTCTTT	CSVEIGGGRTFEAFF
.	TRBV28	.	TRBJ2-3	TGTGCCAGCTTTACAGGAACACCCCGCACAGATACGCAGTATTTT	CASFTGTPRTDTQYF
.	TRBV6-5	once	TRBJ2-3	TGTGCCAGCAAGGGAGATCCAGATACGCAGTATTTT	CASKGDPDTQYF
.	TRBV7-9	.	TRBJ1-1	TGTGCCAGCAGCTTAGCGCCGGTGTCTGAAGCTTTCTTT	CASSLAPVSEAFF
TRBD1	TRBV28	.	TRBJ1-4	TGTGCCAGCAGTTTGTACCGGGACAGGGTTGAAAAACTGTTTTTT	CASSLYRDRVEKLFF
.	TRBV21-1	.	TRBJ2-7	TGTGCCAGCAGCACCAAAACTAGCGGGTCCCACGAGCAGTACTTC	CASSTKTSGSHEQYF
.	TRBV29-1	.	TRBJ1-1	TGCAGCGTTGAGGCTCTTGCGAACACTGAAGCTTTCTTT	CSVEALANTEAFF
TRBD1	TRBV28	.	TRBJ1-5	TGTGCCAGCAGTCGTCTCAGGGGGGATCAGCCCCAGCATTTT	CASSRLRGDQPQHF
.	TRBV7-9	few	TRBJ1-2	TGTGCCAGCAGCTTACCCGCGAGAAACTATGGCTACACCTTC	CASSLPARNYGYTF
TRBD1	TRBV29-1	.	TRBJ2-3	TGCAGCGTTGACCTCCCAGGGGGCTTGGGAGATACGCAGTATTTT	CSVDLPGGLGDTQYF
.	TRBV18	.	TRBJ1-1	TGTGCCAGCTCACCAGTGGTAGTGAACACTGAAGCTTTCTTT	CASSPVVVNTEAFF
.	TRBV5-4	.	TRBJ2-7	TGTGCCAGCAGCTTGGACAGGAAAAACGAGCAGTACTTC	CASSLDRKNEQYF
TRBD2	TRBV2	.	TRBJ2-7	TGTGCCAGCAGTGACCCCCGAGGCGGGAGCAGCTCCTACGAGCAGTACTTC	CASSDPRGGSSSYEQYF
TRBD1	TRBV6-8	few	TRBJ2-7	TGTGCCAGCAGTTCCCGGGACAGGAAGGACGAGCAGTACTTC	CASSSRDRKDEQYF
TRBD1	TRBV6-1	few	TRBJ2-5	TGTGCCAGCAGTGAGATCCCGGGACAGGGGACGGAGACCCAGTACTTC	CASSEIPGQGTETQYF
.	TRBV7-9	.	TRBJ2-7	TGTGCCAGCAGCTTAGGTTGGCAGAACTACGAGCAGTACTTC	CASSLGWQNYEQYF
.	TRBV5-1	once	TRBJ1-1	TGCGCCAGCAGCCCAACAGAGGGAGGCACCGAAGCTTTCTTT	CASSPTEGGTEAFF
TRBD2	TRBV5-1	few	TRBJ2-7	TGCGCCAGCAGACCGACTAGCGGGACCTACGAGCAGTACTTC	CASRPTSGTYEQYF
.	TRBV6-6	many	TRBJ2-2	TGTGCCAGCAGTCAAACCTCCCCTGACACCGGGGAGCTGTTTTTT	CASSQTSPDTGELFF
.	TRBV30	.	TRBJ1-1	TGTGCCTTTGACCGGGACATTGAAGCTTTCTTT	CAFDRDIEAFF
.	TRBV19	many	TRBJ1-5	TGTGCCAGTAGTATGCAAGTCGGCATCGATCAGCCCCAGCATTTT	CASSMQVGIDQPQHF
.	TRBV4-2	.	TRBJ2-1	TGTGCCAGCAGCCAAACCGGGGCCTACAATGAGCAGTTCTTC	CASSQTGAYNEQFF
TRBD2	TRBV6-9	.	TRBJ2-7	TGTGCCAGCAGTCCACCGGGACTAGCGGGACCAGGGTGCTACGAGCAGTACTTC	CASSPPGLAGPGCYEQYF
TRBD2	TRBV5-1	.	TRBJ2-2	TGCGCCAGCAGGGCACTAGCGGGAGACACCGGGGAGCTGTTTTTT	CASRALAGDTGELFF